Below are 8 T cell receptor beta chains sequenced from a single sample in a study of blood T cell repertoires in COVID-19. TCRdb's table, derived via immunoSEQ multiplex PCR, lists solely in-frame clones and lacks some. The sample has 150,000 to 200,000 clones; 83% are singletons. Sequences were obtained from peripheral blood. These receptors all stem from a woman between 65 and 79 years old with COVID-19, enrolled during active disease.

The V call is TRBV28, the J call TRBJ1-5, with TRBD1 matching over 11 bases. CDR1 and CDR2 from the germline V gene are MDHEN and SYDVKM. The CDR3 loop spans 15 amino acids. V was pared by 5 bases and J by 9 bases, with 9 bases of the junction left unmatched. This chain's CDR3 is CASSARTGGFGPQHF. In DNA, the CDR3 is TGTGCCAGCAGTGCCCGGACAGGGGGCTTTGGGCCCCAGCATTTT.

J is TRBJ1-5 and V is TRBV28, with 8 bases matching TRBD1. CDR1 MDHEN and CDR2 SYDVKM come from the germline V gene. This CDR3 has 15 amino acids. The V segment lost 5 bases and the J segment 1 base; nucleotides outside the gene matches: 4. DNA for the CDR3: TGTGCCAGCAGTGTGAGGACAGGGAGCAATCAGCCCCAGCATTTT. As protein: CASSVRTGSNQPQHF. Together with reference TRBV28 and TRBJ1-5, the CDR3 gives the full variable domain: DVKVTQSSRYLVKRTGEKVFLECVQDMDHENMFWYRQDPGLGLRLIYFSYDVKMKEKGDIPEGYSVSREKKERFSLILESASTNQTSMYLCASSVRTGSNQPQHFGDGTRLSIL.

The CDR3 coding sequence is TGTGCCAGCAGTACACAGGGGTCTGGGGCCAACGTCCTGACTTTC. Its translation is CASSTQGSGANVLTF. The rearrangement links TRBV6-5 to TRBJ2-6; 7 positions match TRBD1. The CDR3 spans 15 residues. Germline V gene sequence: CDR1 MNHEY, CDR2 SVGAGI. V lost 5 bases to trimming and J lost 1 base; unmatched junction nucleotides: 2.

The chain couples TRBV28 to TRBJ1-5, with 7 bases identical to TRBD1. The junction had 8 bases not matched to a gene; V was cut back by 4 bases and J by 5 bases. Germline values: CDR1 MDHEN, CDR2 SYDVKM. This CDR3 spans 15 amino acids. CDR3 amino acids: CASSSATGAHQPQHF. CDR3 DNA sequence: TGTGCCAGCAGTTCCGCAACAGGGGCCCATCAGCCCCAGCATTTT.

V is TRBV4-1 and J is TRBJ1-5; 8 bases fit TRBD1. From germline, CDR1 is MGHRA and CDR2 YSYEKL. V was clipped by 3 bases and J by 2 bases; unmatched bases: 6. This CDR3 is 16 amino acids long. CDR3 coding DNA: TGCGCCAGCAGCCATGCCGGGACAGGAGGCAATCAGCCCCAGCATTTT. This sequence encodes CASSHAGTGGNQPQHF.

The chain joins TRBV19 to TRBJ2-7; 8 bases are a match to TRBD1. Germline CDR1 reads LNHDA; CDR2 reads SQIVND (reference sequence). CDR3 length: 14 amino acids. Trimming at V came to 6 bases and at J to 3 bases, leaving 7 bases not matched to a gene. The CDR3 reads CASSGQGGFYEQYF. The CDR3 DNA is TGTGCCAGTAGCGGACAGGGTGGGTTCTACGAGCAGTACTTC. The full variable domain, its missing parts supplied by reference TRBV19 and TRBJ2-7, is DGGITQSPKYLFRKEGQNVTLSCEQNLNHDAMYWYRQDPGQGLRLIYYSQIVNDFQKGDIAEGYSVSREKKESFPLTVTSAQKNPTAFYLCASSGQGGFYEQYFGPGTRLTVT.

This sequence joins TRBV28 and TRBJ2-3, with 8 nucleotides matching TRBD2. Germline-derived CDR1 and CDR2 are MDHEN and SYDVKM. The CDR3 is 13 residues long. Trimming at V came to 3 bases and at J to 11 bases, leaving 7 bases not matched to a gene. CDR3 region: CASSFDGTRQQYF. CDR3 nucleotide sequence: TGTGCCAGCAGTTTTGACGGGACTAGACAGCAGTATTTT.

This clone occurred a few times. This rearrangement joins TRBV5-6 to TRBJ1-3; D gene unclear. CDR1 and CDR2 from the germline V gene are SGHDT and YYEEEE. The CDR3 is made up of 17 amino acids. The ends were cut back, 6 bases at V and 0 bases at J, with 19 bases in the middle. CDR3 sequence (DNA): TGTGCCAGCACTACACCGACCCGCGGGAGCTCTGGAAACACCATATATTTT. Amino acids: CASTTPTRGSSGNTIYF.